A selection of T cell receptor beta chains follows, all from one sample in a study of tumor-infiltrating lymphocytes in primary liver carcinoma. TCRdb independently ran MiXCR on the multiplex PCR reads; one entry per CDR3 protein. Of about 210,000 distinct CDR3 sequences detected, about 82% appear once; the ten largest clones hold 15% to 20%. Source material: tumor tissue from primary liver carcinoma. These receptor sequences come from a man in his forties with primary liver carcinoma and hepatitis B virus infection. Both conserved end residues are part of each CDR3. A D gene is named only where the DNA matches it firmly. Rows give clone size only sometimes, using once, few, many, or a class for an expanded clone.

D gene	J gene	clone size	V gene	CDR3 DNA	CDR3 protein
-	TRBJ2-1	-	TRBV11-3	TGTGCCAGCGGCTTAAATGCCAATGAGCAGATATTC	CASGLNANEQIF
-	TRBJ2-4	-	TRBV29-1	TGCAGCGTCCGGGTCACCATAGCCAAAAACATTCAGTACTTC	CSVRVTIAKNIQYF
-	TRBJ2-7	-	TRBV5-6	TGTGCCAGCATCTTGTCGCGGGTAGCTAGCACGTACGAGCAGTACTTC	CASILSRVASTYEQYF
-	TRBJ2-7	-	TRBV12-3/TRBV12-4	TGTGCCAGCAGTTTAGGGCATGGGGCTACTTACGAGCAATACTTC	CASSLGHGATYEQYF
-	TRBJ2-5	-	TRBV10-2	TGCGCCAGCAATGGTAGTTCCAGACAAGAGACCCAGTGCTTC	CASNGSSRQETQCF
TRBD2	TRBJ2-1	-	TRBV20-1	TGCAGTGCTAGAGACGGGAGGGGTGAGCAGTTATTC	CSARDGRGEQLF
-	TRBJ2-7	-	TRBV12-1	TGTGCCAACAGCCCCTTTCCGGACTTAACCTACTCTTTAGAGCAGTACTTC	CANSPFPDLTYSLEQYF
-	TRBJ2-6	-	TRBV11-2	TGTGTCACTCAGCGGCCGCGCTCTGAGGCCAACGTCCTGACTTTC	CVTQRPRSEANVLTF
TRBD2	TRBJ2-4	-	TRBV11-1	TGCACCAGCAGCTTTCCCAGGACTAGCGGGACCAAAAACATTCAGTGCTTC	CTSSFPRTSGTKNIQCF
TRBD1	TRBJ1-6	-	TRBV4-1	TGCGCCAGCAGCCAGGACAGGGGGCAGTCTATGAATTCACACCTCCACTTT	CASSQDRGQSMNSHLHF
-	TRBJ2-7	-	TRBV7-3	TGTGCCAGCAGTCCCCCCCCAGAAGAGTCCTACGAGCGGTACTTC	CASSPPPEESYERYF
-	TRBJ2-4	-	TRBV11-2	TGTGCCAGCACCACTTCGGCGGTAACCAAAAATACTCAGTACTTC	CASTTSAVTKNTQYF
-	TRBJ2-1	-	TRBV4-1	TGCCCCAGTAGCGCGGAACAGCAGTTCTTC	CPSSAEQQFF
-	TRBJ2-7	few	TRBV11-2	TGTGCCAGGAGCTCTAAGAGGAACTCATACGAGCAGTACTTC	CARSSKRNSYEQYF
-	TRBJ2-5	-	TRBV11-2	TGTACCAGCAGCCCCGTCCGGCTAGTCCCAGAGACCCGGTACTTT	CTSSPVRLVPETRYF
-	TRBJ2-3	-	TRBV11-1	TGTGCCAATAGCTTAATCAGGGCAGATACGCAGTATTTT	CANSLIRADTQYF
TRBD2	TRBJ2-2	few	TRBV20-1	TGCAGTGCTAGAGTATTAGCGGGAGATGCCGGGGAGCTGTTTTTT	CSARVLAGDAGELFF
TRBD1	TRBJ2-7	-	TRBV5-6	TGTGCCAGCAGCTCACGGACAGGGCCCTACGAGCAGAACTTC	CASSSRTGPYEQNF
-	TRBJ1-5	-	TRBV10-2	TGCGCCAGCAATAAAGACATTAGCACTCAGCCCCAGCATTTT	CASNKDISTQPQHF
-	TRBJ1-2	-	TRBV4-3	TGCACCAGCAGCCAAGAGGACAACTATGGCTACACCTTC	CTSSQEDNYGYTF
-	TRBJ2-2	-	TRBV29-1	TGCAGCGTTTCCGGGCCGGGGGACACTGGGGAGCTCTTTTTT	CSVSGPGDTGELFF
-	TRBJ2-1	-	TRBV12-3/TRBV12-4	TGTGTCAGCACCCGGAGCTATGAGCAGTTCTTC	CVSTRSYEQFF
-	TRBJ2-5	-	TRBV11-2	TGTGCCACCATTCGTTGGAGTGGTCCCGCGGAGACCCAGTACTTC	CATIRWSGPAETQYF
-	TRBJ1-1	-	TRBV6-1	TGTGCCAGCGGGGCAGGGTGTACTGAAGCTTTCTTT	CASGAGCTEAFF
-	TRBJ2-6	many	TRBV5-1	TGCGCCAGCAGCTCAGGAAGAACTGGGGCCAACGTCCTGACTTTC	CASSSGRTGANVLTF
-	TRBJ2-7	-	TRBV6-2/TRBV6-3	TGTGCCAGCAGTTACACTACTGACCTGGAGGGAGGCTGGTACGAGCATTACTTC	CASSYTTDLEGGWYEHYF
-	TRBJ2-6	-	TRBV7-9	TGCACCAGCCAGGGTAATTCGCCTGGGGCCAACGTCCTGAATTTC	CTSQGNSPGANVLNF
TRBD1	TRBJ1-1	-	TRBV28	TGTGCCAGCACCTCGGGACAGACAAACGCTGAAGCTTTCTTT	CASTSGQTNAEAFF
-	TRBJ2-1	once	TRBV29-1	TGCAGCGCTGAAACGGACTCTAGTTTGAATGACCAGTTCTTC	CSAETDSSLNDQFF
-	TRBJ2-6	-	TRBV6-2/TRBV6-3	TGTGCCAGCAAGGGCAGGTTTCCTTCAGGAGGCAACGTCCTGACTTTC	CASKGRFPSGGNVLTF
TRBD2	TRBJ2-4	-	TRBV11-1	TGTGCCAGTAGCCTTCCCGGGACTAGCGGGATCAAAAACATTCAATACTTC	CASSLPGTSGIKNIQYF
-	TRBJ2-1	-	TRBV29-1	TGCAGCGTTGATATCGCGGGCCTCTTCAATGAGCAGTTCTTC	CSVDIAGLFNEQFF
TRBD2	TRBJ2-7	once	TRBV6-2/TRBV6-3	TGTGCCGGCAGCACTTCGACTAGCGGAGGGTACGAACAGTACTTC	CAGSTSTSGGYEQYF
-	TRBJ1-1	-	TRBV29-1	TGCAGCGTTGAACCCGGGGTCACTGAAGTTTTCTTT	CSVEPGVTEVFF
-	TRBJ1-1	-	TRBV6-2/TRBV6-3	TGTGCCAGCAGATTTTCAGGGCTGAACACTGAAGTTTTCTTT	CASRFSGLNTEVFF
-	TRBJ2-1	-	TRBV12-3/TRBV12-4	TGTGCTAGCAGTTTATCCGACAAGGGAGAGCAGTTCTTC	CASSLSDKGEQFF
-	TRBJ1-5	-	TRBV10-3	TGTGTCATCAGTGAGCGGGGAACGAATCAGCACCAGCATTTT	CVISERGTNQHQHF
TRBD2	TRBJ2-5	-	TRBV4-3	TGCGCCAGCGGCCAAGCGGCTAGCGGTAGGACTGGTAAGACCCAGTACTTC	CASGQAASGRTGKTQYF
TRBD2	TRBJ2-7	-	TRBV10-3	TGTGCCACGGGACTAGCAGAAGAATACGAGCAGTACTTC	CATGLAEEYEQYF
TRBD1	TRBJ1-2	-	TRBV6-5	TGTGCCAGCATGGGGGGACAGGGGGATCGATTCGACTATGGCTACACCTTC	CASMGGQGDRFDYGYTF
TRBD2	TRBJ2-3	-	TRBV4-2	TGTGCCAGCAGCCAAGTTGATCCGGGAGGTTCCACAGATACGCAGTATTTT	CASSQVDPGGSTDTQYF
-	TRBJ1-1	-	TRBV20-1	TGCAGTGCGACCTACACTGAAGCTTTCTTT	CSATYTEAFF
-	TRBJ2-7	-	TRBV2	TGTGCCAGCAGCGACGACCGCTTGGGGGGCGGTATTTACGAGCAGTATTTC	CASSDDRLGGGIYEQYF
-	TRBJ1-5	many	TRBV6-1	TGTGCCAGCAGTGTCATTACAGTGCCCCGGGGGCAGCCCCAGCATTTT	CASSVITVPRGQPQHF
TRBD2	TRBJ2-4	-	TRBV11-1	TGTGCCAGCAGCTATCCCGGAACTAGCGGCACCAAAAACGCTCAGTACTTC	CASSYPGTSGTKNAQYF
TRBD1	TRBJ1-2	many	TRBV5-5	TGTGCCAGCAGCACTAGACAGGGTGGATATGGCTACACCTTC	CASSTRQGGYGYTF
-	TRBJ1-4	-	TRBV12-3/TRBV12-4	TGTGGCAGCAGTTTGGCAGAGACTGAAGAACTGTTTTTT	CGSSLAETEELFF
TRBD1	TRBJ1-1	-	TRBV12-3/TRBV12-4	TGTGCCAGTAGTAGACCGGGACAGGGGAACACTGAAGTTTTCTTT	CASSRPGQGNTEVFF
-	TRBJ2-5	-	TRBV12-3/TRBV12-4	TGTACCAGCAGTGACTGGGGGGAGCAGACCCAGTACTTC	CTSSDWGEQTQYF
-	TRBJ2-7	-	TRBV11-2	TGTGCCATCAGCTCTAACAGAAACTCTTACGAGCAGTACTTC	CAISSNRNSYEQYF
-	TRBJ1-2	-	TRBV7-2	TGTGCCAGCAGCTTGGGACACATCTATGGCTACACCTTC	CASSLGHIYGYTF
-	TRBJ2-5	-	TRBV29-1	TGCAGCGCCCAGACTAGGAGACCCATGGCCCAATACTTC	CSAQTRRPMAQYF
TRBD1	TRBJ2-7	-	TRBV12-3/TRBV12-4	TGTATCAGCAAACCGGGACAGGGGATCTCCTACGAGCAGTACTTC	CISKPGQGISYEQYF
-	TRBJ2-1	-	TRBV29-1	TGCAGCGTTCGAGGCAGGGCCGGAGGCGATGAGCAGTTCTTC	CSVRGRAGGDEQFF